These 25 T cell receptor beta chains originate from one sample sequenced in a study of PD-1 blockade in classical Hodgkin lymphoma. TCRdb's table, derived via immunoSEQ multiplex PCR, lists solely in-frame clones and lacks some. The repertoire holds roughly 31,000 clones, with about two thirds as singletons. All patients relapsed after autologous stem cell transplantation, and brentuximab vedotin exposure varied. The material sequenced was peripheral blood mononuclear cells (PBMCs), taken before the second cycle of nivolumab. These receptors all come from a human donor with classical Hodgkin lymphoma.

This rearrangement joins TRBV2 to TRBJ1-5, with unresolved D. The V gene lost 3 bases and the J gene lost 1 base, with 19 bases spanning the gap. Germline CDR1 reads SNHLY; CDR2 reads FYNNEI. The CDR3 length is 18 residues. CDR3 DNA sequence: TGTGCCAGCAGTGATCCCCAGGATCAAATAGGGAGCAATCAGCCCCAGCATTTT. It encodes CASSDPQDQIGSNQPQHF.

CDR3 sequence reads: CASSFGTANTEAFF. The CDR3 DNA reads TGTGCCAGCAGCTTCGGGACAGCGAACACTGAAGCTTTCTTT. The V and J genes are TRBV11-1 and TRBJ1-1; 7 positions match TRBD1. This CDR3 contains 14 residues. After removal of 3 bases from V and 1 base from J, the junction contained 2 bases not matched to a gene. Germline V lookup: CDR1 SGHAT, CDR2 FQDESV (reference sequence).

The chain combines TRBV19 with TRBJ1-4; D ambiguous. The length of the CDR3 is 15 residues. V lost 3 bases and J 8 bases, leaving 16 bases between the germline ends. The germline V gene has CDR1 LNHDA and CDR2 SQIVND (reference sequence). The CDR3 DNA sequence: TGTGCCAGTAGTATCGCCGCGGGCTATGTGGAAAAACTGTTTTTT. Protein sequence: CASSIAAGYVEKLFF.

This clone was seen only a few times. The gene calls are TRBV2 and TRBJ1-2; D perhaps matches TRBD1 (5 bases). The CDR3 totals 13 residues. V gave up 6 bases and J gave up 6 bases, with 14 bases separating them. Looked up from germline, CDR1 is SNHLY and CDR2 is FYNNEI. CDR3 residues: CASRAGYSDGYTF. The CDR3 bases are TGTGCCAGCAGGGCAGGGTATAGTGATGGCTACACCTTC.

This chain links TRBV5-1 with TRBJ2-7; 9 nucleotides line up with TRBD2. This CDR3 region has 14 residues. V lost 1 base, J lost 4 bases, and 3 bases stayed unmatched. In germline, CDR1 is SGHRS, CDR2 YFSETQ. The CDR3 here is CASSLTSGFYEQYF. CDR3 sequence (DNA): TGCGCCAGCAGCTTGACTAGCGGGTTTTACGAGCAGTACTTC.

This clone was seen a few times. The CDR3 coding sequence is TGCAGCGTTGGGACAGGGGAACAGCCCCAGCATTTT. Translating it yields CSVGTGEQPQHF. The chain couples TRBV29-1 to TRBJ1-5, with TRBD1 matching 9 bases. CDR1 is SQVTM, CDR2 ANQGSEA, per germline. The trim removed 4 bases at V and 7 bases at J, leaving 2 bases unmatched. The CDR3 is 12 amino acids.

The rearrangement uses TRBV27 and TRBJ1-2; 7 bases match TRBD1. The CDR3 runs to 16 residues. The trim removed 0 bases at V and 4 bases at J, leaving 8 bases unmatched. Germline V gene lookup returns CDR1 MNHEY and CDR2 SMNVEV (reference sequence). CDR3 protein: CASSLSPKGALYGYTF. As DNA, the CDR3 is TGTGCCAGCAGTTTATCGCCCAAGGGGGCGCTCTATGGCTACACCTTC.

The V call is TRBV19, the J call TRBJ1-2; maybe TRBD1 (5 bases). Germline V lookup: CDR1 LNHDA, CDR2 SQIVND (reference sequence). The CDR3 has 14 residues. Trimming removed 5 bases at V and 2 bases at J, with 12 bases between. The CDR3 is CASSLVTDNYGYTF. Here the CDR3 DNA reads TGTGCCAGTAGTCTCGTGACAGACAACTATGGCTACACCTTC. Filled out from reference TRBV19 and TRBJ1-2, the complete variable domain reads DGGITQSPKYLFRKEGQNVTLSCEQNLNHDAMYWYRQDPGQGLRLIYYSQIVNDFQKGDIAEGYSVSREKKESFPLTVTSAQKNPTAFYLCASSLVTDNYGYTFGSGTRLTVV.

The chain uses TRBV6-6 and TRBJ2-2; 8 nucleotides align to TRBD2. The germline V gene encodes CDR1 MNHNY and CDR2 SVGAGI (reference sequence). This CDR3 contains 16 residues. Germline trimming cut 0 bases from V and 5 bases from J; bases unmatched to any gene: 5. This CDR3 is CASSYSPGGITGELFF. The CDR3 region has the DNA TGTGCCAGCAGTTACTCGCCGGGAGGGATAACCGGGGAGCTGTTTTTT.

The chain joins TRBV30 to TRBJ2-5; 10 bases fit TRBD2. This CDR3 spans 16 amino acids. Losses at the gene ends were 2 bases for V and 2 bases for J; bases not matched to a gene: 8. Germline lookup yields CDR1 GTSNPN and CDR2 SVGIG (reference sequence). CDR3 amino acids: CAWSSKAGGLQETQYF. CDR3 coding DNA: TGTGCCTGGAGTTCAAAAGCGGGGGGGCTGCAAGAGACCCAGTACTTC. Looking up the rest from reference TRBV30 and TRBJ2-5 gives the full variable domain: SQTIHQWPATLVQPVGSPLSLECTVEGTSNPNLYWYRQAAGRGLQLLFYSVGIGQISSEVPQNLSASRPQDRQFILSSKKLLLSDSGFYLCAWSSKAGGLQETQYFGPGTRLLVL.

The chain combines TRBV28 with TRBJ2-7, with D possibly being TRBD1 (6 bases). The CDR3 is 15 amino acids. CDR1 is MDHEN, CDR2 SYDVKM, per germline. V lost 3 bases, J lost 6 bases, and 18 bases lay in between. The CDR3 sequence: CASSFRTVFSAEQYF. The CDR3 DNA sequence: TGTGCCAGCAGTTTCCGGACAGTCTTTAGCGCCGAGCAGTACTTC.

V usage is TRBV6-1 and J usage is TRBJ2-1; 10 positions agree with TRBD2. CDR1 is MNHNS, CDR2 SASEGT, per germline. Losses at the gene ends were 6 bases for V and 7 bases for J; bases not matched to a gene: 9. The CDR3 runs 15 residues. In nucleotides, the CDR3 is TGTGCCAGCAGGCAAGCGGGAGGGCCCTCGAATGAGCAGTTCTTC. The encoded protein is CASRQAGGPSNEQFF.

Only a few counts were recorded for this clone. V usage is TRBV6-1 and J usage is TRBJ1-5; D is ambiguous. The germline CDR1 and CDR2 sequences are MNHNS and SASEGT. The length of the CDR3 is 14 residues. Trimming cost V 1 base and J 0 bases, with 4 bases left between them. The CDR3 DNA reads as TGTGCCAGCAGTGAAGGACTTAGCAATCAGCCCCAGCATTTT. Amino acid sequence: CASSEGLSNQPQHF.

The gene calls are TRBV7-2 and TRBJ1-1; 10 bases line up with TRBD1. The CDR3 is 16 residues long. In germline, CDR1 is SGHTA, CDR2 FQGNSA. J gave up 1 base and V 4 bases, and 6 bases lay outside the gene matches. The CDR3 sequence is CASSSWGQGRNTEAFF. The CDR3 DNA sequence: TGTGCCAGCAGCTCATGGGGACAGGGGAGGAACACTGAAGCTTTCTTT.

The CDR3 here is CASAGTGGNQPQHF. The CDR3 bases are TGTGCCAGCGCAGGGACAGGAGGAAATCAGCCCCAGCATTTT. This chain links TRBV10-3 with TRBJ1-5, with 8 bases aligning to TRBD1. CDR1 is ENHRY, CDR2 SYGVKD, per germline. After removal of 10 bases from V and 4 bases from J, the junction contained 9 bases not matched to a gene. This CDR3 contains 14 residues.

The chain uses TRBV27 and TRBJ2-2; tentative D call: TRBD1 (5 bases). In germline, CDR1 is MNHEY, CDR2 SMNVEV (reference sequence). Trimming pared 5 bases from V and 6 bases from J, leaving 7 bases between. The CDR3 runs to 12 residues. CDR3 coding DNA: TGTGCCAGCAGTGGGGCCTCCGGGGAGCTGTTTTTT. Translation gives CASSGASGELFF.

This sequence joins TRBV6-1 and TRBJ1-2; perhaps TRBD1 as D (5 bases). The CDR3 length is 15 residues. Germline V lookup: CDR1 MNHNS, CDR2 SASEGT. The V gene lost 0 bases and the J gene lost 7 bases, with 15 bases spanning the gap. The CDR3 region has the DNA TGTGCCAGCAGTGAAGCTCTGGGGGGGGGTTTTGGCTACACCTTC. It encodes CASSEALGGGFGYTF.

The chain carries TRBV6-5 and TRBJ2-1; D remains unclear. The germline CDR1 and CDR2 sequences are MNHEY and SVGAGI. V lost 2 bases, J lost 1 base, and 9 bases lay in between. The CDR3 totals 15 residues. The CDR3 is CASSYRAASYNEQFF. CDR3 DNA: TGTGCCAGCAGTTACCGGGCTGCTTCCTACAATGAGCAGTTCTTC.

J is TRBJ2-7 and V is TRBV6-6, with 9 bases fitting TRBD1. After removal of 6 bases from V and 4 bases from J, the junction contained 7 bases not matched to a gene. The CDR3 is 14 amino acids. The germline CDR1 and CDR2 sequences are MNHNY and SVGAGI (reference sequence). CDR3 in DNA: TGTGCCAGCAGGCCCCGGGACAGGGTATACGAGCAGTACTTC. It is translated as CASRPRDRVYEQYF.

This clone is categorized as medium-sized (0.01 to 0.1%). The chain is built from TRBV18 and TRBJ2-1; 7 nucleotides agree with TRBD2. V dropped 5 bases and J dropped 6; count of bases not matched to a gene: 10. Germline-derived CDR1 and CDR2 are KGHSH and LQKENI. The CDR3 is 15 amino acids. CDR3 in amino acids: CASSLLAGEINEQFF. The DNA of the CDR3 is TGTGCCAGCTCATTGCTTGCGGGAGAGATCAATGAGCAGTTCTTC.

The V call is TRBV15, the J call TRBJ2-6, with D hard to call. The CDR3 is made up of 16 amino acids. Deletions cut 0 bases from V and 4 bases from J, with 10 bases between. Germline-derived CDR1 and CDR2 are LNHNV and YYDKDF (reference sequence). CDR3 nucleotide sequence: TGTGCCACCAGCAGAGAGGGGAAGATGGGGGCCAACGTCCTGACTTTC. It specifies CATSREGKMGANVLTF.

This sequence joins TRBV5-1 and TRBJ2-1; 8 nucleotides agree with TRBD2. Germline-derived CDR1 and CDR2 are SGHRS and YFSETQ. This CDR3 is built from 17 residues. With V trimmed by 4 bases and J by 3 bases, 12 bases remained unmatched. The CDR3 DNA reads TGCGCCAGCAGCCCCTCGGACGGGAGGGCCCTCTACAATGAGCAGTTCTTC. It codes for CASSPSDGRALYNEQFF.

V and J are TRBV30 and TRBJ2-7, with D uncertain. V was clipped by 0 bases and J by 7 bases, with 13 bases between them. Germline V gene sequence: CDR1 GTSNPN, CDR2 SVGIG (reference sequence). The length of the CDR3 is 13 residues. CDR3 sequence (DNA): TGTGCCTGGAGTGTACTGCCTAGTTCTGAGCAGTACTTC. Encoded protein: CAWSVLPSSEQYF.

The rearrangement uses TRBV2 and TRBJ1-1; no reliable D call. Germline V gene data show CDR1 as SNHLY and CDR2 as FYNNEI. The CDR3 totals 14 residues. The V gene lost 3 bases and the J gene lost 4 bases, with 12 bases spanning the gap. Here the CDR3 reads CASSDMSKATEAFF. The CDR3 DNA reads as TGTGCCAGCAGTGATATGAGCAAGGCCACTGAAGCTTTCTTT. The full variable domain, its missing parts supplied by reference TRBV2 and TRBJ1-1, is EPEVTQTPSHQVTQMGQEVILRCVPISNHLYFYWYRQILGQKVEFLVSFYNNEISEKSEIFDDQFSVERPDGSNFTLKIRSTKLEDSAMYFCASSDMSKATEAFFGQGTRLTVV.

The chain is built from TRBV5-1 and TRBJ2-7; tentatively, D is TRBD1 (6 bases). Trimming shortened V by 5 bases and J by 0 bases, and 12 bases separated the two germline ends. The germline gives CDR1 SGHRS, CDR2 YFSETQ. The CDR3 contains 14 residues. CDR3 residues: CASSRQASSYEQYF. As DNA, the CDR3 is TGCGCCAGCAGTAGACAGGCGAGCTCCTACGAGCAGTACTTC.